The entry below gives a single T cell receptor beta chain sequence along with its context. Assay: immunoSEQ multiplex PCR; the TCRdb copy retains only in-frame clones and omits some. The sample carries over 150,000 clones, approximately 96% recorded once. The trim removed 3 bases at V and 1 base at J, leaving 12 bases unmatched. CDR3 length equals 17 residues. CDR1 and CDR2 from the germline V gene are SGHRS and YFSETQ. This entry comes from a study of control samples from healthy donors and cancer patients. The sequence was obtained from a woman aged 30 to 39 in good health. Sequenced sample: blood. The rearrangement joins TRBV5-1 to TRBJ1-2, with 7 bases that match TRBD1. The CDR3, as DNA: TGCGCCAGCAGCTCGAGGCTTAACAGGGGCGGTAACTATGGCTACACCTTC. As protein: CASSSRLNRGGNYGYTF.